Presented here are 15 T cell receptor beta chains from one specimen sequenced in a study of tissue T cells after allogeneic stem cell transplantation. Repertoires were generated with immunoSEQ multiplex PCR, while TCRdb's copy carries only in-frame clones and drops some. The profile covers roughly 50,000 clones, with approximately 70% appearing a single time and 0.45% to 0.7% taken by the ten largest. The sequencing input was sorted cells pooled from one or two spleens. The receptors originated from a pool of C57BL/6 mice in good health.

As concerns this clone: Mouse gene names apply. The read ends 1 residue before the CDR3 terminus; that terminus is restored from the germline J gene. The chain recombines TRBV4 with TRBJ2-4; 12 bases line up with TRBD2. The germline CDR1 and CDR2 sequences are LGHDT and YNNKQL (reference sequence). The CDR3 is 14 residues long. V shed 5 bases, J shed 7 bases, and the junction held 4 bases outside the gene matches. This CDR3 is CASSLRDWGDTLYF. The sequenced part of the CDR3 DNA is TGTGCCAGCAGCCTCCGGGACTGGGGGGACACCTTGTAC.

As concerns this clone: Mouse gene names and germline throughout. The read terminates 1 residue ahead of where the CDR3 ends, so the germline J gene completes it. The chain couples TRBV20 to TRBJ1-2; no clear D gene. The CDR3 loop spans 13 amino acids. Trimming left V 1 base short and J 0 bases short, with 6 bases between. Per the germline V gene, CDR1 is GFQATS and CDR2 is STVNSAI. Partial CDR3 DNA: TGTGGTGCTAGGGCTACAACAAACTCCGACTACACC. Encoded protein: CGARATTNSDYT. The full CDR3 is CGARATTNSDYTF.

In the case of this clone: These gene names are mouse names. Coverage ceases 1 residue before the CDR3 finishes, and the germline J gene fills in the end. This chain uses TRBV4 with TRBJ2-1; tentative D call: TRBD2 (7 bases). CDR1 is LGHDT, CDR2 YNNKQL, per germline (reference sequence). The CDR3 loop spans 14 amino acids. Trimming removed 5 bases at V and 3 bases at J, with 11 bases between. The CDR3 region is CASSGGGPYAEQFF. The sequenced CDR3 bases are TGTGCCAGCAGCGGTGGGGGGCCCTATGCTGAGCAGTTC. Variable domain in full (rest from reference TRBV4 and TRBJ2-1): ETAVFQTPNYHVTQVGNEVSFNCKQTLGHDTMYWYKQDSKKLLKIMFSYNNKQLIVNETVPRRFSPQSSDKAHLNLRIKSVEPEDSAVYLCASSGGGPYAEQFFGPGTRLTVL.

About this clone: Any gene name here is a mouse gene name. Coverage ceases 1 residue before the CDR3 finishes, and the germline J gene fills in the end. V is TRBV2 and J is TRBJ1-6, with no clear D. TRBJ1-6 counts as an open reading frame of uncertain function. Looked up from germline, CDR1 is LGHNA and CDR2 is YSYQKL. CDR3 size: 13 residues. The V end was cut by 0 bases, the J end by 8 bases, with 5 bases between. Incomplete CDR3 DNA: TGTGCCAGCAGCCAAGAGCAATATTCGCCCCTCTAC. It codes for CASSQEQYSPLY. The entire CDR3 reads CASSQEQYSPLYF.

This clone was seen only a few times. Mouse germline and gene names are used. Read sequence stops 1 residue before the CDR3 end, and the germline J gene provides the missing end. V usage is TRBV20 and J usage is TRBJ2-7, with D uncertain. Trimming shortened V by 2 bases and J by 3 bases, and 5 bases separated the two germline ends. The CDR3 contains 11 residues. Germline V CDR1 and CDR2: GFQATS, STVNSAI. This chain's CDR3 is CGARTVYEQYF. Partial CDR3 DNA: TGTGGTGCTAGGACAGTCTATGAACAGTAC.

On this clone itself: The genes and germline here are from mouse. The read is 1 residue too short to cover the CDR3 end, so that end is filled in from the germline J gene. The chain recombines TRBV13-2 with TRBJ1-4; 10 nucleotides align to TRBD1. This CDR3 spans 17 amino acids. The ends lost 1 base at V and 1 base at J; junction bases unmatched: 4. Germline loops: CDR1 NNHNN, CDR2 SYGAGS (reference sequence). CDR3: CASGDPGQGTSNERLFF. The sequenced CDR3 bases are TGTGCCAGCGGTGATCCGGGACAGGGGACTTCCAACGAAAGATTATTT.

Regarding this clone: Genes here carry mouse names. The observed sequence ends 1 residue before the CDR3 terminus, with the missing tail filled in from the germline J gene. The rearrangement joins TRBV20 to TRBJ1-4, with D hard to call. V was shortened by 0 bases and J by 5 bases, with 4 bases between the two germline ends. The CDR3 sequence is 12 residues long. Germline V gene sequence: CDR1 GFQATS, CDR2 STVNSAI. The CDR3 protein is CGAREGNERLFF. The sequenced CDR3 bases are TGTGGTGCTAGGGAGGGGAACGAAAGATTATTT.

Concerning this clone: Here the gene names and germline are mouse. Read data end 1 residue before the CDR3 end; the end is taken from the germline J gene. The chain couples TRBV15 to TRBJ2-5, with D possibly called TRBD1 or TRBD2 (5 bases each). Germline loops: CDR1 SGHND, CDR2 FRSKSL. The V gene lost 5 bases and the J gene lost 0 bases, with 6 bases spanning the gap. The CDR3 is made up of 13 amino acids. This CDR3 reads CASSRDNQDTQYF. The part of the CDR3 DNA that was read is TGTGCCAGCAGTCGGGACAACCAAGACACCCAGTAC.

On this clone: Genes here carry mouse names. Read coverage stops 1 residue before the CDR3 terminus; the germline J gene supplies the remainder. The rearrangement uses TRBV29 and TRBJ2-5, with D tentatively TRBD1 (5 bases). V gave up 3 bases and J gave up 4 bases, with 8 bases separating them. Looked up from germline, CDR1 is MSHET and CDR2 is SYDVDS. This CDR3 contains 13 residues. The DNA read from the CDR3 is TGTGCTAGCAGTTTTCAAGGGGAAGACACCCAGTAC. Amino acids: CASSFQGEDTQY. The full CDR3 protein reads CASSFQGEDTQYF.

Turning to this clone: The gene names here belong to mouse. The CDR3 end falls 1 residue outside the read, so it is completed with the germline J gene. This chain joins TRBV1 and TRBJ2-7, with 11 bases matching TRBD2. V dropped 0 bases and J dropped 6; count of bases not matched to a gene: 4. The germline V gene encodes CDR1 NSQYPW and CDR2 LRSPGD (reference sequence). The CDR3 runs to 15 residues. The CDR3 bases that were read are TGCACCTGCAGTGCAGATGGGACTGGGGGTCGTGAACAGTAC. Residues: CTCSADGTGGREQY. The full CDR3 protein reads CTCSADGTGGREQYF.

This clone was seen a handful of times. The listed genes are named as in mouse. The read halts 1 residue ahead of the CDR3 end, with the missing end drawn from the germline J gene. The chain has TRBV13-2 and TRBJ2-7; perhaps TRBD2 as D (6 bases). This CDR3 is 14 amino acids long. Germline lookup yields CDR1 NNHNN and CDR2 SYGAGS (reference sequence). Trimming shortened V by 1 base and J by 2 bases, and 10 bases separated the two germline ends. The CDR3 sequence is CASGDPLGTYEQYF. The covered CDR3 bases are TGTGCCAGCGGTGATCCTCTGGGGACCTATGAACAGTAC.

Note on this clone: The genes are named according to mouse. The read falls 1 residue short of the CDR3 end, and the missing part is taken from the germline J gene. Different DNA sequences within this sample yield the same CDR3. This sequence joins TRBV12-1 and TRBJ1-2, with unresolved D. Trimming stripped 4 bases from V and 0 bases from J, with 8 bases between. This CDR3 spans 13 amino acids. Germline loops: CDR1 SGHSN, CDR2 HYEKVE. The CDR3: CASSRQSNSDYTF. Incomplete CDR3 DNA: TGTGCCAGCTCCCGTCAGTCAAACTCCGACTACACC.

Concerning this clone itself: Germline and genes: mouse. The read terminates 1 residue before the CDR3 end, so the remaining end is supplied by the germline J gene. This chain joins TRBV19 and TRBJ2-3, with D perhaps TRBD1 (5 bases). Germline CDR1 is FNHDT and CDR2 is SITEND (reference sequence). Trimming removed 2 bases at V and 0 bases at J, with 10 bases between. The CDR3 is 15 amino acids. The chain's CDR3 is CASSIDRPSAETLYF. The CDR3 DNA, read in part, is TGTGCCAGCAGTATCGACAGACCTAGTGCAGAAACGCTGTAT.

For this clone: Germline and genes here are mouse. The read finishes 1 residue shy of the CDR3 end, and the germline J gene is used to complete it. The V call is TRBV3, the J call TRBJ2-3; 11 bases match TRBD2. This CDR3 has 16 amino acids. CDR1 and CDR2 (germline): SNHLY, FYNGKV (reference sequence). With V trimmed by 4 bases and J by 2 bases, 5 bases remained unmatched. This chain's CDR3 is CASSSLGGRFAETLYF. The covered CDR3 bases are TGTGCCAGCAGCTCACTGGGGGGGCGCTTTGCAGAAACGCTGTAT.

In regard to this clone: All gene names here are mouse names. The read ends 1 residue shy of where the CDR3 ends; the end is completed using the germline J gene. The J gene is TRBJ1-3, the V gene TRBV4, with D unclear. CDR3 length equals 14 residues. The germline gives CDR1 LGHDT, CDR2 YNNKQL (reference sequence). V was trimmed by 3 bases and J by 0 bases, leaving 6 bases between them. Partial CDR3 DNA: TGTGCCAGCAGCTACACAATTTCTGGAAATACGCTCTAT. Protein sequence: CASSYTISGNTLY. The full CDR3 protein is CASSYTISGNTLYF.